What follows are 25 T cell receptor beta chains derived from one specimen sequenced in a study of T cell responses to AZD1222 COVID-19 vaccine. The repertoire was sequenced with immunoSEQ multiplex PCR; TCRdb's copy has only in-frame clones and lacks some. The sample has more than 75,000 clones; roughly 90% are singletons. The sequencing here drew on peripheral blood, taken on day 0 of AZD1222 vaccination. These receptor sequences come from an adult in good health.

V and J are TRBV5-6 and TRBJ1-1; 12 nucleotides agree with TRBD1. CDR3 size: 15 residues. CDR1 is SGHDT, CDR2 YYEEEE, per germline. V shed 2 bases and J 5 bases; nucleotides not matched to a gene: 4. Here the CDR3 reads CASSFRDRGRTEAFF. As DNA, the CDR3 is TGTGCCAGCAGCTTCCGGGACAGGGGGCGGACTGAAGCTTTCTTT.

V is TRBV5-4 and J is TRBJ2-1, with 10 positions matching TRBD2. The CDR3 extends over 16 amino acids. V was clipped by 4 bases and J by 1 base; unmatched bases: 5. Germline V gives CDR1 SGHNT, CDR2 YYREEE (reference sequence). The CDR3 DNA follows: TGTGCCAGCAGCGTATTGACTAGCGGGTCCTACAATGAGCAGTTCTTC. As protein: CASSVLTSGSYNEQFF.

V gene TRBV24-1 combines with J gene TRBJ1-5; a possible D gene is TRBD1 (5 bases). The CDR3 runs 16 residues. The germline V gene encodes CDR1 KGHDR and CDR2 SFDVKD. V lost 3 bases, J lost 7 bases, and 18 bases lay in between. DNA of the CDR3: TGTGCCACCAGTGATGCTAAGGGGACGAGTCTCCAGCCCCAGCATTTT. This sequence encodes CATSDAKGTSLQPQHF.

V is TRBV15 and J is TRBJ2-5, with 11 bases lining up with TRBD1. The CDR3 runs to 15 residues. The germline CDR1 and CDR2 sequences are LNHNV and YYDKDF (reference sequence). The ends lost 3 bases at V and 1 base at J; junction bases unmatched: 1. CDR3 loop: CATSRDRGLQETQYF. The CDR3 DNA is TGTGCCACCAGCAGGGACAGGGGGCTCCAAGAGACCCAGTACTTC.

The DNA of the CDR3 is TGTGCCAGTAACAACGACGGCTTAAGTCAGACCCAGTACTTC. Amino acids: CASNNDGLSQTQYF. The V gene is TRBV19, the J gene TRBJ2-5; no firm D call. Germline assignment: CDR1 LNHDA and CDR2 SQIVND (reference sequence). V was trimmed by 7 bases and J by 6 bases, leaving 18 bases between them. The CDR3 spans 14 residues. The variable domain in full, with the rest retrieved from reference TRBV19 and TRBJ2-5, is DGGITQSPKYLFRKEGQNVTLSCEQNLNHDAMYWYRQDPGQGLRLIYYSQIVNDFQKGDIAEGYSVSREKKESFPLTVTSAQKNPTAFYLCASNNDGLSQTQYFGPGTRLLVL.

V and J are TRBV7-9 and TRBJ1-3, with D perhaps TRBD1 (6 bases). The V end was cut by 5 bases, the J end by 3 bases, with 11 bases between. Germline V gene sequence: CDR1 SEHNR, CDR2 FQNEAQ (reference sequence). This CDR3 is built from 14 residues. The CDR3 reads CASSAGTYGNTIYF. The CDR3 nucleotides read TGTGCCAGCAGCGCGGGGACATATGGAAACACCATATATTTT.

The chain recombines TRBV19 with TRBJ2-7; TRBD2 is a possible D gene (7 bases). The CDR3 covers 14 residues. V was cut by 7 bases and J by 7 bases, with 20 bases left in between. Looked up from germline, CDR1 is LNHDA and CDR2 is SQIVND (reference sequence). CDR3 amino acids: CASIPRGRPREQYF. CDR3 nucleotide sequence: TGTGCCAGTATCCCGCGGGGGCGGCCCCGGGAGCAGTACTTC.

V and J are TRBV7-9 and TRBJ2-7; D might be TRBD1 or TRBD2, each matching 6 bases. The germline V and J ends were trimmed by 5 bases and 6 bases, with 11 bases remaining between them. The CDR3 consists of 12 residues. The germline gives CDR1 SEHNR, CDR2 FQNEAQ (reference sequence). The chain's CDR3 is CASSPPGAEQYF. The CDR3 DNA sequence: TGTGCCAGCAGCCCCCCGGGGGCCGAGCAGTACTTC.

This chain connects TRBV10-1 to TRBJ2-7; D is perhaps TRBD1 (6 bases). Germline loops: CDR1 WNHNN, CDR2 SYGVQD (reference sequence). This CDR3 spans 14 amino acids. V was pared by 10 bases and J by 2 bases, with 18 bases between. The CDR3 here is CATKGQRTTYEQYF. CDR3 sequence (DNA): TGCGCCACCAAAGGACAGCGAACGACCTACGAGCAGTACTTC.

The rearrangement links TRBV7-8 to TRBJ2-3, with D possibly matching TRBD2 (7 bases). The V gene's germline CDR1 is SGHVS and CDR2 FQNEAQ. CDR3 length: 15 residues. Deletions cut 2 bases from V and 3 bases from J, with 12 bases between. CDR3 sequence (DNA): TGTGCCAGCAGCTTACAGGGGCGGGGGACAGATACGCAGTATTTT. It specifies CASSLQGRGTDTQYF.

V usage is TRBV19 and J usage is TRBJ1-2; TRBD1 agrees at 8 bases. V gave up 6 bases and J gave up 5 bases; unmatched junction bases: 5. The V gene's germline CDR1 is LNHDA and CDR2 SQIVND (reference sequence). This CDR3 spans 13 amino acids. As DNA, the CDR3 is TGTGCCAGTAGAGGACAGGGCGATTATGGCTACACCTTC. Encoded protein: CASRGQGDYGYTF.

The chain is built from TRBV5-1 and TRBJ2-5, with 15 nucleotides matching TRBD2. There are 20 residues in the CDR3. The trim removed 4 bases at V and 4 bases at J, leaving 17 bases unmatched. Germline V gene data show CDR1 as SGHRS and CDR2 as YFSETQ. CDR3 protein: CASSQNGFGLAGGRGETQYF. CDR3 bases: TGCGCCAGCAGCCAGAACGGATTCGGACTAGCGGGAGGGAGGGGAGAGACCCAGTACTTC.

This sequence joins TRBV5-1 and TRBJ2-7, with D possibly called TRBD1 or TRBD2 (5 bases each). This CDR3 is built from 14 residues. V lost 3 bases, J lost 4 bases, and 14 bases lay in between. The V gene's germline CDR1 is SGHRS and CDR2 YFSETQ. In DNA form, the CDR3 reads TGCGCCAGCAGCTCTGGACTGGGGGAATACGAGCAGTACTTC. Protein sequence: CASSSGLGEYEQYF.

A few counts support this clone. The chain employs TRBV27 and TRBJ2-1; D may be TRBD1 (6 bases). The CDR3 is 17 residues long. Trimming stripped 3 bases from V and 6 bases from J, with 21 bases between. Germline lookup yields CDR1 MNHEY and CDR2 SMNVEV (reference sequence). The CDR3 DNA reads TGTGCCAGCAGTTTTTTTCCCAGGGGCTCTATCAGCAATGAGCAGTTCTTC. Amino acid sequence: CASSFFPRGSISNEQFF.

The chain has TRBV28 and TRBJ1-1; no firm D call. V gave up 4 bases and J gave up 0 bases, with 6 bases separating them. This CDR3 is built from 13 residues. Looked up from germline, CDR1 is MDHEN and CDR2 is SYDVKM. The DNA for the CDR3 is TGTGCCAGCAGTTCCCATTTGAACACTGAAGCTTTCTTT. It codes for CASSSHLNTEAFF.

This sequence joins TRBV7-3 and TRBJ2-7; perhaps TRBD2 as D (5 bases). Germline CDR1 and CDR2: SGHTA and FQGTGA. Between the trimmed V and J ends, which lost 1 base and 4 bases, there was a span of 14 bases. The CDR3 sequence is 15 residues long. The CDR3 reads CASSLSPGSLYEQYF. CDR3 nucleotide sequence: TGTGCCAGCAGCTTAAGCCCGGGGTCCCTTTACGAGCAGTACTTC.

This rearrangement joins TRBV11-1 to TRBJ1-3; no clear D. CDR3 length: 13 residues. The germline V and J ends were trimmed by 5 bases and 1 base, with 6 bases remaining between them. Per the germline V gene, CDR1 is SGHAT and CDR2 is FQDESV (reference sequence). The CDR3, as DNA: TGTGCCAGCAGCCAAAGATCTGGAAACACCATATATTTT. This translates into CASSQRSGNTIYF.

The V call is TRBV7-3, the J call TRBJ2-1, with D tentatively TRBD2 (5 bases). V gave up 4 bases and J gave up 0 bases, with 16 bases separating them. This CDR3 contains 17 residues. Per germline, CDR1 SGHTA and CDR2 FQGTGA. In DNA, the CDR3 is TGTGCCAGCAGCTCGGGAATACAGCGTGGCTCCTACAATGAGCAGTTCTTC. It codes for CASSSGIQRGSYNEQFF.

The CDR3 DNA sequence: TGTGCCAGCAGTTTACAGGGGACCAAGGAGACCCAGTACTTC. Its protein product is CASSLQGTKETQYF. The V gene is TRBV28, the J gene TRBJ2-5, with a tentative D call TRBD1 (6 bases). V dropped 2 bases and J dropped 5 bases, with 12 bases sitting between them. Per germline, CDR1 MDHEN and CDR2 SYDVKM. The CDR3 spans 14 residues.

The V call is TRBV3-1 (or the pseudogene TRBV3-2), the J call TRBJ2-7, with D possibly TRBD2 on 6 matching bases. CDR3 length: 13 residues. The V gene's germline CDR1 is LGHDT and CDR2 YNNKEL (reference sequence). Trimming cost V 4 bases and J 2 bases, with 9 bases left between them. DNA for the CDR3: TGTGCCAGCAGCCCCGGGGGTCCCTACGAGCAGTACTTC. Its translation: CASSPGGPYEQYF.

The rearrangement uses TRBV3-1 (or the pseudogene TRBV3-2) and TRBJ2-2; D is unclear. The V end was cut by 2 bases, the J end by 7 bases, with 8 bases between. This CDR3 is 13 amino acids long. Per the germline V gene, CDR1 is LGHDT and CDR2 is YNNKEL (reference sequence). This CDR3 reads CASSQSGGGELFF. CDR3 sequence (DNA): TGTGCCAGCAGCCAATCGGGTGGCGGGGAGCTGTTTTTT.

The chain has TRBV28 and TRBJ2-7, with a tentative D call TRBD2 (6 bases). This CDR3 is 14 amino acids long. CDR1 is MDHEN and CDR2 is SYDVKM in the germline V gene. With 6 bases removed from V and 3 bases from J, the gap between germline ends came to 15 bases. The CDR3 protein is CASSGLTRGYEQYF. The CDR3 DNA reads TGTGCCAGCAGCGGCTTGACTAGGGGCTACGAGCAGTACTTC.

CDR3 sequence: CATSRERGSGTDTQYF. Here the CDR3 DNA reads TGTGCCACCAGCAGAGAAAGGGGGTCGGGGACAGATACGCAGTATTTT. The chain joins TRBV15 to TRBJ2-3, with D perhaps matching TRBD1 (6 bases). V lost 0 bases and J 3 bases, leaving 13 bases between the germline ends. The CDR3 extends over 16 amino acids. The germline gives CDR1 LNHNV, CDR2 YYDKDF (reference sequence).

This clone was seen more than once but under ten times. CDR3 coding DNA: TGTGCCAGCAGCTTGCTCGGGACGGAAAACATTCAGTACTTC. Amino acids: CASSLLGTENIQYF. V gene TRBV5-4 combines with J gene TRBJ2-4, with D perhaps given as TRBD1 or TRBD2 (5 bases each). The CDR3 runs to 14 residues. Per germline, CDR1 SGHNT and CDR2 YYREEE (reference sequence). The V end lost 1 base, the J end lost 5 bases, and 10 bases lay between the germline ends. Full variable domain (missing parts from reference TRBV5-4 and TRBJ2-4): ETGVTQSPTHLIKTRGQQVTLRCSSQSGHNTVSWYQQALGQGPQFIFQYYREEENGRGNFPPRFSGLQFPNYSSELNVNALELDDSALYLCASSLLGTENIQYFGAGTRLSVL.

Only one count was recorded for this clone. The chain couples TRBV18 to TRBJ2-7, with D tentatively TRBD1 or TRBD2 (5 bases each). V lost 6 bases to trimming and J lost 5 bases, with 11 bases between them. This CDR3 is 12 amino acids long. The germline CDR1 and CDR2 sequences are KGHSH and LQKENI. The CDR3 loop is CASSRGADEQYF. The DNA of the CDR3 is TGTGCCAGCTCCAGAGGGGCGGACGAGCAGTACTTC.